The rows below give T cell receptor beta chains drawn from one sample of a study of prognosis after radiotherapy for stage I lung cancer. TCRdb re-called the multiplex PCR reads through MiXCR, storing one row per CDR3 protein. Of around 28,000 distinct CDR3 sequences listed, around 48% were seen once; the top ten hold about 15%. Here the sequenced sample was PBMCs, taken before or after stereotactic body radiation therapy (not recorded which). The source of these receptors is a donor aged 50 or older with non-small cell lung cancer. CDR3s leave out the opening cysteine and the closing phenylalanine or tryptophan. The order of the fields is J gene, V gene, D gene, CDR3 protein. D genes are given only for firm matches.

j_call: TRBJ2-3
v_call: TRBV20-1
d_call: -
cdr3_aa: SARPTGTPFRTDTQY

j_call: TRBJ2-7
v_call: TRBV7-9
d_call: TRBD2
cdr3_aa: ASSLAGSGGYEQY

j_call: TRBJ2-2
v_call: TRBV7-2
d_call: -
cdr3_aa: ASSLALGQNTGELF

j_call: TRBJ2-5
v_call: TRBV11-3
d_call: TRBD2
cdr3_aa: ASLARGGEVETQY

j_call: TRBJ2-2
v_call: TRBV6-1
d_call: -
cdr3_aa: ASSEGQVPGELF

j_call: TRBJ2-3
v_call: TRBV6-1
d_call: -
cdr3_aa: ASIDNRRTDTRY

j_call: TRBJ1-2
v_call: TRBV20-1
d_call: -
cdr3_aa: SAIDFGGSFGYT

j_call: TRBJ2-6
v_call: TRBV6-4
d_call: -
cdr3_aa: ASSLELLSSGANVLT

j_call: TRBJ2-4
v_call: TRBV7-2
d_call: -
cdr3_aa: ASSSQVSSIQY

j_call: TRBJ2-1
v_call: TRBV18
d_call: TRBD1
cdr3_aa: ASSRPGQGYEQF

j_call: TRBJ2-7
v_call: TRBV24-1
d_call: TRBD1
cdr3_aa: ATGTGGDFSYEQY

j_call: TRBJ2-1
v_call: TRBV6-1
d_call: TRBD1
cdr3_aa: ASSDRGNYNYQF

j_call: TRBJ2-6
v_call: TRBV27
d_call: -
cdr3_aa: ASSPTWDMVPGANFLT

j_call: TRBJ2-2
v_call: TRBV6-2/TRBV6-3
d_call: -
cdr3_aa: VSIKQGRVGDLF

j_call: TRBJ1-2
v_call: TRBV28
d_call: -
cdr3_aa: ASSGTRDSYGYT

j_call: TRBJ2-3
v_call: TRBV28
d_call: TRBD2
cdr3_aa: ASSRRTSGSDTQY

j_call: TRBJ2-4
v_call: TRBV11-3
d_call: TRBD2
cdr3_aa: ASSSSGRPGSIQY

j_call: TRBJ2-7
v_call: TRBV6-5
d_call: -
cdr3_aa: ASSYIPPGAGSYEQY

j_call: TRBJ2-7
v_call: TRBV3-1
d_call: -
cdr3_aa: ASSPDLLGYEQY

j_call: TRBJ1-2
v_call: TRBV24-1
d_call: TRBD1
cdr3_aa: ATSDSHRGANYGYT

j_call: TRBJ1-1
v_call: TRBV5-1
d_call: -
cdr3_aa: ASSRGYRSTEAF

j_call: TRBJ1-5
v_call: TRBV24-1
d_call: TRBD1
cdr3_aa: ATSGMGQADQPQH

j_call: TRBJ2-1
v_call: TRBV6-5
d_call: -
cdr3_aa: ASSYTGRNEQF

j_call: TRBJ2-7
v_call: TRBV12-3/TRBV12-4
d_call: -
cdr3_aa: ASSSHSSYEQY

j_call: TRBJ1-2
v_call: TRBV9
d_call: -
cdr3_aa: ASSPRLGVDGYT

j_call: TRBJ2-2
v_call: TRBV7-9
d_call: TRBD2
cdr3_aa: ASSWTSGTGELF

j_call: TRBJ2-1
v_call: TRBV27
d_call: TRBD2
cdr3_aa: ASSLTSGKLYNEQF

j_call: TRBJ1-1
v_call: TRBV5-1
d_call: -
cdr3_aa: ASSLDRAPNNEAL

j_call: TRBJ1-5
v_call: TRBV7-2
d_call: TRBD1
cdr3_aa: ASILAGGVNHPQH

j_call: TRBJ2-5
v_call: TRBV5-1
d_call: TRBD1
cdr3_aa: ASSPLTGGALETQY

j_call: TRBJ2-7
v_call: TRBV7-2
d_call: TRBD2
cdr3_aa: ASSLVWEREGSYEQY

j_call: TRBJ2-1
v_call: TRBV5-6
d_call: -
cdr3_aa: ASSSLGRSYNEQF

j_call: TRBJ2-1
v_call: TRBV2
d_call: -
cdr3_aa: ATSNYNEQF

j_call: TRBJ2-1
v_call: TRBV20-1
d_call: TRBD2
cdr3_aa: SASPSGSIQNGQF

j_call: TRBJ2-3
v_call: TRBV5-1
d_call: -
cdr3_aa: ASSLVPTDTQY

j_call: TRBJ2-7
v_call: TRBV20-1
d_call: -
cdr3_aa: SEVQGGSYEQY

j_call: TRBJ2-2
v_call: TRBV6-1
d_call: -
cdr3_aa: AGRGGANTGELF

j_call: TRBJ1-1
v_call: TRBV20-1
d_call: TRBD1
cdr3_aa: SASRGASRDTEAF

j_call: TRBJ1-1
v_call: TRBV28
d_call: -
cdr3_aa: ASTVGNTEAF

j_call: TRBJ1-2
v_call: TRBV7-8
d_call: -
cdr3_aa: ASSLGICGYT

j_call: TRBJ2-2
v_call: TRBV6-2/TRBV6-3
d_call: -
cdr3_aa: ASSGRCTNTVELF

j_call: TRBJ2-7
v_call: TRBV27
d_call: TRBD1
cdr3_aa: ASNHRTGGVVNEQY

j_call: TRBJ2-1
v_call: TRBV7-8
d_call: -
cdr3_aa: ASSPPPRGSHEQF

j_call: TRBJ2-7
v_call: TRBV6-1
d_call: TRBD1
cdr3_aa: ASSEDRVRYEQY

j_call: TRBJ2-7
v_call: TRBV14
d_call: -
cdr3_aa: ASSAASYEQY

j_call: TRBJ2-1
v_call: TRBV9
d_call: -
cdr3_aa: ASSAGAIGTYNGQF